The rows below give T cell receptor beta chains drawn from one sample of a study of T cell repertoires in cytomegalovirus infection. These receptors' antigens are unknown. Each CDR3 protein gets one entry after TCRdb re-called the reads with MiXCR. The sample has around 100,000 distinct CDR3 sequences, under 50% seen once. The sample was CD8+ T cells from cultured PBMCs, taken from culture after CMV antigen stimulation. Receptors were obtained from a human donor in good health (CMV status not recorded). Some clones in this sample may be carry-over from other donors' samples. Both conserved end residues are part of each CDR3. D genes are given only for firm matches. Clone size is shown for a subset of rows, as once, few, many or a class of expanded clone.

clone_size j_call d_call v_call cdr3_aa cdr3_nt
few TRBJ2-4 TRBD2 TRBV7-8 CASSLKRGGATKNIQYF TGTGCCAGCAGTCTCAAGCGCGGGGGGGCGACCAAAAACATTCAGTACTTC
- TRBJ1-4 - TRBV7-6 CASSSPEGTNEKLFF TGTGCCAGCAGCTCCCCCGAGGGGACTAATGAAAAACTGTTTTTT
- TRBJ2-3 TRBD2 TRBV12-3/TRBV12-4 CASSLTGTGGGTDTQYF TGTGCCAGCAGTTTAACCGGAACTGGGGGGGGCACAGATACGCAGTATTTT
- TRBJ1-4 - TRBV7-6 CASSQSQVSTNEKLFF TGTGCCAGCAGCCAAAGTCAGGTTTCAACTAATGAAAAACTGTTTTTT
- TRBJ2-2 - TRBV7-2 CASSGWVVGELFF TGTGCCAGCAGTGGCTGGGTGGTCGGGGAGCTGTTTTTT
once TRBJ1-6 - TRBV7-9 CASSLERGYNSPLHF TGTGCCAGCAGCTTAGAGCGGGGCTATAATTCACCCCTCCACTTT
many TRBJ2-1 TRBD2 TRBV7-3 CASSPMWSGGAAEQFF TGTGCCAGCAGCCCGATGTGGAGCGGGGGGGCCGCTGAGCAGTTCTTC
- TRBJ2-1 TRBD2 TRBV7-8 CASSLILAGDYNEQFF TGTGCCAGCAGCTTAATTCTTGCGGGGGATTACAATGAGCAGTTCTTC
- TRBJ1-5 - TRBV7-9 CASSLDGHSNQPQHF TGTGCCAGCAGCTTAGATGGGCATAGCAATCAGCCCCAGCATTTT
- TRBJ2-1 - TRBV4-1 CASSQVNYEQFF TGCGCCAGCAGCCAAGTTAACTATGAGCAGTTCTTC
few TRBJ2-1 - TRBV7-8 CASSLAKTRAGVDEQFF TGTGCCAGCAGCTTAGCCAAGACTAGGGCAGGGGTCGATGAGCAGTTCTTC
- TRBJ2-1 - TRBV28 CASSFGGVTGIHEQFF TGTGCCAGCAGTTTTGGGGGGGTCACAGGGATTCATGAGCAGTTCTTC
- TRBJ2-7 TRBD1 TRBV27 CASSLGTGSYEQYF TGTGCCAGCAGTTTAGGGACAGGTTCCTACGAGCAGTACTTC
few TRBJ2-4 - TRBV7-9 CASSSGREQYF TGTGCCAGCAGCAGCGGACGGGAACAGTACTTC
many TRBJ2-2 - TRBV27 CASTPGGANTGELFF TGTGCCAGCACCCCAGGCGGGGCGAACACCGGGGAGCTGTTTTTT
many TRBJ2-3 TRBD2 TRBV12-3/TRBV12-4 CASSPLTSGAADTQYF TGTGCCAGCAGCCCATTGACTAGCGGGGCCGCAGATACGCAGTATTTT
- TRBJ2-2 - TRBV4-1 CASSPSGGGDTGELFF TGCGCCAGCAGCCCCTCCGGAGGGGGGGACACCGGGGAGCTGTTTTTT
many TRBJ1-5 - TRBV11-2 CASSLGQGAQPQHF TGTGCCAGCAGCTTAGGTCAGGGTGCTCAGCCCCAGCATTTT
- TRBJ1-1 TRBD1 TRBV27 CASSLLGGTGEEGTEAFF TGTGCCAGCAGTTTATTAGGGGGCACGGGGGAGGAGGGGACTGAAGCTTTCTTT
- TRBJ2-7 - TRBV20-1 CSAIPTGSYEQYF TGCAGTGCTATCCCGACCGGCTCCTACGAGCAGTACTTC
- TRBJ1-2 - TRBV12-3/TRBV12-4 CASPIGGLYGYTF TGTGCCAGCCCTATTGGGGGCTTGTATGGCTACACCTTC
few TRBJ1-1 - TRBV12-3/TRBV12-4 CASSSWGGLDTEAFF TGTGCCAGCAGCTCATGGGGGGGGCTGGACACTGAAGCTTTCTTT